Presented here are 3 T cell receptor beta chains from one specimen sequenced in a study of T cell responses to AZD1222 COVID-19 vaccine. Clones were read by immunoSEQ multiplex PCR, and TCRdb kept only the in-frame ones, dropping some. This table holds 75,000 to 90,000 clones, about 92% found once. Sample: peripheral blood, taken 28 days after the second AZD1222 dose. All receptors come from an adult who received the AZD1222 COVID-19 vaccine.

The genes are TRBV5-1 and TRBJ2-2; weak D call: TRBD2 (5 bases). Germline lookup yields CDR1 SGHRS and CDR2 YFSETQ. CDR3 length: 15 amino acids. V was pared by 4 bases and J by 0 bases, with 10 bases between. The CDR3 coding sequence is TGCGCCAGCAGCCCCCCTAGCACGAACACCGGGGAGCTGTTTTTT. It translates to CASSPPSTNTGELFF.

This chain links TRBV30 with TRBJ2-3, with D possibly TRBD2 on 5 matching bases. CDR3 size: 14 residues. Deletions cut 2 bases from V and 4 bases from J, with 13 bases between. CDR1 and CDR2 (germline): GTSNPN, SVGIG (reference sequence). In DNA, the CDR3 is TGTGCCTGGAGTCCGCCTAGGAGGCCAGATACGCAGTATTTT. It translates to CAWSPPRRPDTQYF.

This chain connects TRBV13 to TRBJ2-3; 9 bases are a match to TRBD2. V shed 5 bases and J 0 bases; nucleotides not matched to a gene: 12. CDR1 is PRHDT, CDR2 FYEKMQ, per germline (reference sequence). There are 18 residues in the CDR3. Here the CDR3 reads CASSGGASGTPSTDTQYF. The CDR3 DNA reads as TGTGCCAGCAGCGGGGGGGCTAGCGGGACCCCTAGCACAGATACGCAGTATTTT.